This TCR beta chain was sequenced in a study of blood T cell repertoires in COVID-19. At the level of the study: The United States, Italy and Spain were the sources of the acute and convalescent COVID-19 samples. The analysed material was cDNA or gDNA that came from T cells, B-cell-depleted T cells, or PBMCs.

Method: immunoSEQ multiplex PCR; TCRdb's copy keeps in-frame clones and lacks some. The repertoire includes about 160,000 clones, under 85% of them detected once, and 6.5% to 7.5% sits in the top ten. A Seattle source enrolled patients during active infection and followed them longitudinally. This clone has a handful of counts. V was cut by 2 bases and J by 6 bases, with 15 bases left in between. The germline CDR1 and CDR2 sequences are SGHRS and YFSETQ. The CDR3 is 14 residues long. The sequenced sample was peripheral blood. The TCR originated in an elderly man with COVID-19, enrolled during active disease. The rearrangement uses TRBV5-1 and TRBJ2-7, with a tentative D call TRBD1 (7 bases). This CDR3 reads CASSFWQGGSEQYF. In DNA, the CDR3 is TGCGCCAGCAGCTTTTGGCAGGGGGGTTCCGAGCAGTACTTC.